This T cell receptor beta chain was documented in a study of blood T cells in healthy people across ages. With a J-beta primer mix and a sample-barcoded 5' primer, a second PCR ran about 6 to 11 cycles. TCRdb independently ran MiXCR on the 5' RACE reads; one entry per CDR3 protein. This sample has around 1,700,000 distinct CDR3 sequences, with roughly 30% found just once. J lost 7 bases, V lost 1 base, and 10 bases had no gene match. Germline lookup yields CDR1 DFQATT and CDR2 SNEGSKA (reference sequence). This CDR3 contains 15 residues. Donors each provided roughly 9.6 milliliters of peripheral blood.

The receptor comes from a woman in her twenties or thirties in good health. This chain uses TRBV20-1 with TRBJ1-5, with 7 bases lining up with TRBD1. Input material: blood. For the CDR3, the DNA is TGCAGTGCTAGAGGAGGTCGCCAGGGGGACCAGCCCCAGCATTTT. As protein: CSARGGRQGDQPQHF.